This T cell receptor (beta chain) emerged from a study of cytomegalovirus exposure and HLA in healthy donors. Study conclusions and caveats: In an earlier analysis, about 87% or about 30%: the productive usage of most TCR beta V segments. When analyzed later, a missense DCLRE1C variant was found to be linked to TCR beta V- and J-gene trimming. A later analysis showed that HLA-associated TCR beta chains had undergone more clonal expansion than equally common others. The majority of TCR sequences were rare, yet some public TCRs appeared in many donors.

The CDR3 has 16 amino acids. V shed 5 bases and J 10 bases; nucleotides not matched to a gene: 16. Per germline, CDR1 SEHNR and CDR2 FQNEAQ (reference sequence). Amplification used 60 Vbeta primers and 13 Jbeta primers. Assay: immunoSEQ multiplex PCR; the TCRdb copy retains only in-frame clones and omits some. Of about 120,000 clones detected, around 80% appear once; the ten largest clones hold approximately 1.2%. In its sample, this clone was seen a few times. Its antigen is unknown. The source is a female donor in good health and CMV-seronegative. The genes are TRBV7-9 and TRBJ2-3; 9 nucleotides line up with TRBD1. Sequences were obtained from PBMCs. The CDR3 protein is CASSLGQGMPSLSQYF. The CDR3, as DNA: TGTGCCAGCAGCCTGGGACAGGGAATGCCCTCTTTGTCGCAGTATTTT.